This T cell receptor (beta chain) was recorded in a study of blood T cell repertoires in COVID-19. TCRdb keeps only in-frame clones here, not all; method: immunoSEQ multiplex PCR. Of about 68,000 clones listed, approximately 85% are singletons. The CDR3 extends over 14 amino acids. CDR1 is MDHEN, CDR2 SYDVKM, per germline. V lost 1 base to trimming and J lost 7 bases, with 13 bases between them. Sequencing was done on a sample of peripheral blood. V gene TRBV28 combines with J gene TRBJ1-2; no clear D gene. This clonotype was obtained from a man aged 45-65 years with acute or convalescent COVID-19. The CDR3 region has the DNA TGTGCCAGCAGTTTATCCCCCCGGGCGGGTGGCTACACCTTC. It encodes CASSLSPRAGGYTF.